These 15 T cell receptor beta chains originate from one sample sequenced in a study of cytomegalovirus exposure and HLA in healthy donors. TCRdb's table, derived via immunoSEQ multiplex PCR, lists solely in-frame clones and lacks some. In the table there are 250,000 to 350,000 clones, roughly 90% of which are singletons. Specimen: PBMCs. Receptor source: a woman aged 18-29 years in good health and CMV-seronegative.

V gene TRBV5-6 combines with J gene TRBJ2-7; D is uncertain. V lost 1 base to trimming and J lost 2 bases, with 7 bases between them. Germline V gene data show CDR1 as SGHDT and CDR2 as YYEEEE. The CDR3 covers 13 residues. CDR3 sequence (DNA): TGTGCCAGCAGCTTGCTAGATCCCTACGAGCAGTACTTC. This translates into CASSLLDPYEQYF.

The chain uses TRBV9 and TRBJ1-1, with 7 bases lining up with TRBD1. J lost 5 bases, V lost 2 bases, and 9 bases had no gene match. CDR3 length equals 15 residues. Germline V gene data show CDR1 as SGDLS and CDR2 as YYNGEE. The CDR3 DNA sequence: TGTGCCAGCAGCGTTGAGACAGGGTGGGCAACTGAAGCTTTCTTT. Amino acid sequence: CASSVETGWATEAFF. Variable domain in full (rest from reference TRBV9 and TRBJ1-1): DSGVTQTPKHLITATGQRVTLRCSPRSGDLSVYWYQQSLDQGLQFLIQYYNGEERAKGNILERFSAQQFPDLHSELNLSSLELGDSALYFCASSVETGWATEAFFGQGTRLTVV.

The genes are TRBV27 and TRBJ2-5, with 9 bases identical to TRBD1. V shed 3 bases, J shed 1 base, and the junction held 12 bases outside the gene matches. Germline V gene lookup returns CDR1 MNHEY and CDR2 SMNVEV (reference sequence). The CDR3 sequence is 18 residues long. CDR3: CASSFTVTGGAPQETQYF. CDR3 nucleotide sequence: TGTGCCAGCAGTTTTACGGTTACAGGGGGCGCTCCCCAAGAGACCCAGTACTTC.

This chain uses TRBV27 with TRBJ1-5; D not certain. The CDR3 has 13 amino acids. Germline-derived CDR1 and CDR2 are MNHEY and SMNVEV (reference sequence). V gave up 6 bases and J gave up 3 bases, with 9 bases separating them. CDR3 nucleotides: TGTGCCAGCAGGAGAGGGTTCAATCAGCCCCAGCATTTT. Amino acid sequence: CASRRGFNQPQHF.

Comments on this clone: At the DNA level, this CDR3 is encoded by other sequences in the same sample as well. Here the CDR3 reads CASRTGGTEAFF. The CDR3 DNA reads TGTGCCAGCAGGACGGGGGGCACTGAAGCTTTCTTT. V and J are TRBV27 and TRBJ1-1; maybe TRBD1 (5 bases). Trimming removed 6 bases at V and 4 bases at J, with 9 bases between. Per the germline V gene, CDR1 is MNHEY and CDR2 is SMNVEV (reference sequence). The length of the CDR3 is 12 residues.

The V call is TRBV5-1, the J call TRBJ2-1; 8 positions agree with TRBD2. Germline CDR1 and CDR2: SGHRS and YFSETQ. The V gene end was trimmed by 6 bases and the J gene end by 8 bases; junction bases not matched to a gene: 22. The CDR3 is 18 amino acids. This CDR3 is CASTQASSGSFQSYEQFF. The CDR3 nucleotides read TGCGCCAGCACCCAGGCTTCGAGCGGGAGCTTTCAGTCCTATGAGCAGTTCTTC.

The chain joins TRBV28 to TRBJ1-1; D not resolved. Trimming took 3 bases from V and 1 from J, leaving 15 bases between them. The CDR3 consists of 16 residues. The V gene's germline CDR1 is MDHEN and CDR2 SYDVKM. The DNA of the CDR3 is TGTGCCAGCAGTTTCCGTGACTACCCCAGGAACACTGAAGCTTTCTTT. This gives the protein CASSFRDYPRNTEAFF.

The chain employs TRBV6-6 and TRBJ2-7, with 7 positions matching TRBD1. The CDR3 is made up of 16 amino acids. Losses at the gene ends were 2 bases for V and 4 bases for J; bases not matched to a gene: 11. The germline gives CDR1 MNHNY, CDR2 SVGAGI (reference sequence). CDR3 amino acids: CASSYGSGTAYYEQYF. The CDR3 nucleotides read TGTGCCAGCAGTTACGGATCCGGGACAGCTTATTACGAGCAGTACTTC.

This clone was recorded a few times. This chain uses TRBV6-5 with TRBJ2-1; D possibly corresponds to TRBD1 (5 bases). Trimming stripped 0 bases from V and 4 bases from J, with 13 bases between. This CDR3 has 16 amino acids. Germline-derived CDR1 and CDR2 are MNHEY and SVGAGI. The CDR3 DNA follows: TGTGCCAGCAGTTACTCAGGCAGGGTAAGGTACAATGAGCAGTTCTTC. Its protein is CASSYSGRVRYNEQFF.

The chain links TRBV18 to TRBJ2-7, with a weak D call TRBD1 (5 bases). Germline V lookup: CDR1 KGHSH, CDR2 LQKENI. V gave up 2 bases and J gave up 5 bases, with 10 bases separating them. This CDR3 has 13 amino acids. The chain's CDR3 is CASSPGAWDEQYF. CDR3 bases: TGTGCCAGCTCACCAGGGGCATGGGACGAGCAGTACTTC.

The V and J genes are TRBV5-1 and TRBJ2-7, with 7 bases fitting TRBD2. Germline-derived CDR1 and CDR2 are SGHRS and YFSETQ. The CDR3 length is 13 residues. J lost 6 bases, V lost 0 bases, and 3 bases had no gene match. For the CDR3, the DNA is TGCGCCAGCAGCTTGGCCGGGGGGACCGAGCAGTACTTC. Its protein product is CASSLAGGTEQYF.

The J gene is TRBJ1-4, the V gene TRBV28; the match to TRBD1 covers 9 bases. Trimming cost V 3 bases and J 2 bases; bases outside gene matches: 1. The CDR3 is made up of 15 amino acids. The germline CDR1 and CDR2 sequences are MDHEN and SYDVKM. CDR3 sequence: CASSFGTGTNEKLFF. The CDR3 nucleotides read TGTGCCAGCAGTTTCGGGACAGGGACTAATGAAAAACTGTTTTTT.

This chain uses TRBV6-6 with TRBJ2-7, with D perhaps TRBD2 (5 bases). Trimming pared 0 bases from V and 3 bases from J, leaving 12 bases between. The germline V gene has CDR1 MNHNY and CDR2 SVGAGI (reference sequence). This CDR3 is built from 15 residues. The CDR3 region is CASSYSAFEGYEQYF. Here the CDR3 DNA reads TGTGCCAGCAGTTACTCTGCTTTCGAGGGCTACGAGCAGTACTTC.

This rearrangement joins TRBV7-2 to TRBJ2-1; maybe TRBD1 (6 bases). The V end lost 5 bases, the J end lost 9 bases, and 26 bases lay between the germline ends. The CDR3 sequence is 17 residues long. In germline, CDR1 is SGHTA, CDR2 FQGNSA. The CDR3 DNA follows: TGTGCCAGCAGCCCGAGTACCGGGACATGGGGATGGAGTGAGCAGTTCTTC. It encodes CASSPSTGTWGWSEQFF. Looking up the rest from reference TRBV7-2 and TRBJ2-1 gives the full variable domain: GAGVSQSPSNKVTEKGKDVELRCDPISGHTALYWYRQSLGQGLEFLIYFQGNSAPDKSGLPSDRFSAERTGGSVSTLTIQRTQQEDSAVYLCASSPSTGTWGWSEQFFGPGTRLTVL.

The chain carries TRBV2 and TRBJ1-2, with D unclear. The V gene's germline CDR1 is SNHLY and CDR2 FYNNEI. The CDR3 sequence is 12 residues long. V lost 5 bases to trimming and J lost 5 bases, with 9 bases between them. DNA of the CDR3: TGTGCCAGCAGTTCTCAGATATATGGCTACACCTTC. It translates to CASSSQIYGYTF. The entire variable domain, with the rest obtained from reference TRBV2 and TRBJ1-2, is as follows: EPEVTQTPSHQVTQMGQEVILRCVPISNHLYFYWYRQILGQKVEFLVSFYNNEISEKSEIFDDQFSVERPDGSNFTLKIRSTKLEDSAMYFCASSSQIYGYTFGSGTRLTVV.